Listed here are 8 T cell receptor beta chains from one sample, sequenced in a study of OX40 agonist ivuxolimab in advanced cancers. Some clones are missing from TCRdb's copy, which holds only in-frame ones; the method was immunoSEQ multiplex PCR. The sample includes under 95,000 clones, about 85% seen only once; the top ten take 17%. The input for sequencing was CD4+ or CD8+ T cells sorted from blood, taken in a trial of the OX40 agonist ivuxolimab. These receptor sequences come from an adult with an advanced solid tumor such as melanoma, head and neck, liver or kidney cancer.

This clone was observed once. The chain joins TRBV5-1 to TRBJ2-2; 10 positions agree with TRBD2. CDR3 size: 17 residues. V trimming: 0 bases; J trimming: 6 bases; junction bases outside the gene matches: 8. CDR1 and CDR2 from the germline V gene are SGHRS and YFSETQ. The CDR3 nucleotides read TGCGCCAGCAGCTTGGAGGGGTGGCTAGCGGGAGCCGGGGAGCTGTTTTTT. As protein: CASSLEGWLAGAGELFF.

V usage is TRBV18 and J usage is TRBJ2-7; tentative D call: TRBD1 (6 bases). The CDR3 consists of 14 residues. Germline V gives CDR1 KGHSH, CDR2 LQKENI. The V end lost 3 bases, the J end lost 0 bases, and 9 bases lay between the germline ends. The DNA of the CDR3 is TGTGCCAGCTCACCTTTACAGGGCTCCTACGAGCAGTACTTC. Amino acids: CASSPLQGSYEQYF.

This clone was detected a few times. This sequence joins TRBV6-5 and TRBJ1-2; 10 nucleotides line up with TRBD1. V was pared by 6 bases and J by 6 bases, with 4 bases of the junction left unmatched. CDR1 and CDR2 (germline): MNHEY, SVGAGI. This CDR3 contains 13 residues. This CDR3 is CASRRQGAHGYTF. CDR3 nucleotides: TGTGCCAGCAGAAGACAGGGGGCGCATGGCTACACCTTC.

V and J are TRBV7-9 and TRBJ2-7; the match to TRBD2 covers 9 bases. Per the germline V gene, CDR1 is SEHNR and CDR2 is FQNEAQ (reference sequence). The CDR3 is made up of 15 amino acids. The V gene end was trimmed by 4 bases and the J gene end by 2 bases; junction bases not matched to a gene: 6. DNA for the CDR3: TGTGCCAGCAGCTACCAGACTAGCGGTACCTACGAGCAGTACTTC. Its translation: CASSYQTSGTYEQYF. Using reference TRBV7-9 and TRBJ2-7 for the parts outside the CDR3, the full variable domain is DTGVSQNPRHKITKRGQNVTFRCDPISEHNRLYWYRQTLGQGPEFLTYFQNEAQLEKSRLLSDRFSAERPKGSFSTLEIQRTEQGDSAMYLCASSYQTSGTYEQYFGPGTRLTVT.

This clone was seen a few times. The CDR3: CASYRTDLYGYTF. The DNA for the CDR3 is TGTGCCAGCTACAGGACAGACCTCTATGGCTACACCTTC. The chain joins TRBV5-6 to TRBJ1-2; maybe TRBD1 (6 bases). Germline V gene lookup returns CDR1 SGHDT and CDR2 YYEEEE. V lost 7 bases, J lost 4 bases, and 14 bases lay in between. This CDR3 comprises 13 residues.

This rearrangement joins TRBV5-1 to TRBJ1-1; D gene ambiguous. Trimming cost V 4 bases and J 5 bases, with 15 bases left between them. Germline V CDR1 and CDR2: SGHRS, YFSETQ. The CDR3 contains 14 residues. As DNA, the CDR3 is TGCGCCAGCAGCCCCTTGGAGGTTAGAACTGAAGCTTTCTTT. Its translation: CASSPLEVRTEAFF.

The gene calls are TRBV6-1 and TRBJ1-2; no clear D gene. Germline V CDR1 and CDR2: MNHNS, SASEGT. The CDR3 is 11 residues long. The germline V and J ends were trimmed by 5 bases and 5 bases, with 6 bases remaining between them. The CDR3 DNA sequence: TGTGCCAGCAGTTCCGATTATGGCTACACCTTC. It codes for CASSSDYGYTF.

The chain carries TRBV14 and TRBJ2-5; perhaps TRBD2 as D (5 bases). Trimming pared 2 bases from V and 5 bases from J, leaving 18 bases between. Germline-derived CDR1 and CDR2 are SGHDN and FVKESK. The CDR3 contains 16 residues. This CDR3 is CASSQSGRGWSETQYF. The CDR3 DNA follows: TGTGCCAGCAGCCAAAGTGGGAGAGGATGGAGTGAGACCCAGTACTTC. Variable domain in full (rest from reference TRBV14 and TRBJ2-5): EAGVTQFPSHSVIEKGQTVTLRCDPISGHDNLYWYRRVMGKEIKFLLHFVKESKQDESGMPNNRFLAERTGGTYSTLKVQPAELEDSGVYFCASSQSGRGWSETQYFGPGTRLLVL.